A selection of T cell receptor beta chains follows, all from one sample in a study of blood T cell repertoires in COVID-19. The data were produced by immunoSEQ multiplex PCR, yet TCRdb's version contains in-frame clones alone and is incomplete. The sample has 200,000 or so clones, 70% to 90% seen once; the top ten hold 3.3%. Sequenced sample: peripheral blood. These receptors all stem from a man aged 55 to 70 with acute or convalescent COVID-19. The CDR3 runs from the conserved cysteine through the conserved F or W. The D gene is left open where the match is weak. Only part of the rows carry a size: once, few, many, or a class if the clone is expanded.

cdr3_nt: TGCGCCAGCAGCTCCGGACAGCTCTACGAGCAGTACTTC
cdr3_aa: CASSSGQLYEQYF
clone_size: .
v_call: TRBV5-1
d_call: .
j_call: TRBJ2-7

cdr3_nt: TGTGCCACCAGCCTTCCCCGGGCTAGCGATAACGCCGGGGAGCTGTTTTTT
cdr3_aa: CATSLPRASDNAGELFF
clone_size: .
v_call: TRBV15
d_call: .
j_call: TRBJ2-2

cdr3_nt: TGCGCCAGCAGCTTGGCGGCTAGCGGGAGGAATGAGCAGTTCTTC
cdr3_aa: CASSLAASGRNEQFF
clone_size: once
v_call: TRBV5-1
d_call: TRBD2
j_call: TRBJ2-1

cdr3_nt: TGTGCCAGTAGTCTATCGAGCGGGAGGGGAAATGAGCAGTTCTTC
cdr3_aa: CASSLSSGRGNEQFF
clone_size: .
v_call: TRBV19
d_call: TRBD2
j_call: TRBJ2-1

cdr3_nt: TGCGCCAGCAGCTTGGGGGACAGATACTCCTACGAGCAGTACTTC
cdr3_aa: CASSLGDRYSYEQYF
clone_size: .
v_call: TRBV5-1
d_call: TRBD1
j_call: TRBJ2-7

cdr3_nt: TGTGCCAGTTCCAGACAGGGGGTACTCAATGAGCAGTTCTTC
cdr3_aa: CASSRQGVLNEQFF
clone_size: .
v_call: TRBV19
d_call: TRBD1
j_call: TRBJ2-1

cdr3_nt: TGCGCCAGCAGCCAAGACATCAGCGGGAGCCGCTTAAACACAGATACGCAGTATTTT
cdr3_aa: CASSQDISGSRLNTDTQYF
clone_size: once
v_call: TRBV4-1
d_call: TRBD2
j_call: TRBJ2-3

cdr3_nt: TGTGCCAGCAGGCCGACCGTTCGGGTTACCCTTCTCTACGAGCAGTACTTC
cdr3_aa: CASRPTVRVTLLYEQYF
clone_size: .
v_call: TRBV2
d_call: .
j_call: TRBJ2-7

cdr3_nt: TGTGCCAGACCCGAGCAGGTTCCCAGCGGTAGCTCCTACAATGAGCAGTTCTTC
cdr3_aa: CARPEQVPSGSSYNEQFF
clone_size: once
v_call: TRBV21-1
d_call: .
j_call: TRBJ2-1

cdr3_nt: TGTGCCAGCAGCTTGTCGGCAGGGAGGAAGACCCAGTACTTC
cdr3_aa: CASSLSAGRKTQYF
clone_size: few
v_call: TRBV5-6
d_call: .
j_call: TRBJ2-5

cdr3_nt: TGTGCCAGCAGCTTAGACGGGAGGGTTTTTCGGGCCTCCTACGAGCAGTACTTC
cdr3_aa: CASSLDGRVFRASYEQYF
clone_size: .
v_call: TRBV7-3
d_call: TRBD2
j_call: TRBJ2-7

cdr3_nt: TGTGCCAGCAGCTTAGATTCCGGGAGGCTGTTCTTC
cdr3_aa: CASSLDSGRLFF
clone_size: .
v_call: TRBV7-2
d_call: TRBD2
j_call: TRBJ2-1

cdr3_nt: TGTGCCAGCGGGGGACTTACTGACTCTGGAAACACCATATATTTT
cdr3_aa: CASGGLTDSGNTIYF
clone_size: .
v_call: TRBV25-1
d_call: .
j_call: TRBJ1-3

cdr3_nt: TGTGCCAGCAGTCAAGGGGGGAACACTGAAGCTTTCTTT
cdr3_aa: CASSQGGNTEAFF
clone_size: once
v_call: TRBV28
d_call: .
j_call: TRBJ1-1

cdr3_nt: TGTGCCAGCAGCGTAGCCCCGGACAGGGGAAGCGAGCAGTACTTC
cdr3_aa: CASSVAPDRGSEQYF
clone_size: .
v_call: TRBV9
d_call: TRBD1
j_call: TRBJ2-7

cdr3_nt: TGCGCCAGCCGGGACAGGGGGACTCGCGAGCAGTACTTC
cdr3_aa: CASRDRGTREQYF
clone_size: .
v_call: TRBV10-2
d_call: TRBD1
j_call: TRBJ2-7

cdr3_nt: TGTGCCAGCAGTTACCGGAACAGGGGTCTCTACGAGCAGTACTTC
cdr3_aa: CASSYRNRGLYEQYF
clone_size: .
v_call: TRBV6-5
d_call: TRBD1
j_call: TRBJ2-7

cdr3_nt: TGCAGCGTTGGTAGATCGGAGGGCGAAAAACTGTTTTTT
cdr3_aa: CSVGRSEGEKLFF
clone_size: few
v_call: TRBV29-1
d_call: .
j_call: TRBJ1-4

cdr3_nt: TGTGCCAGCATGGGAGGGTGGGAGACCCAGTACTTC
cdr3_aa: CASMGGWETQYF
clone_size: .
v_call: TRBV6-5
d_call: TRBD2
j_call: TRBJ2-5

cdr3_nt: TGTGCCAGCAGTCCAGAAACCCGACAGGGCCGGGAGCAGTACTTC
cdr3_aa: CASSPETRQGREQYF
clone_size: .
v_call: TRBV28
d_call: TRBD1
j_call: TRBJ2-7

cdr3_nt: TGTGCCAGCAGCGTAATAGGGGCCAACTCTGAAGCTTTCTTT
cdr3_aa: CASSVIGANSEAFF
clone_size: .
v_call: TRBV9
d_call: .
j_call: TRBJ1-1

cdr3_nt: TGTGCCAGCAGTCGTCAGGCATCCTATGGCTACACCTTC
cdr3_aa: CASSRQASYGYTF
clone_size: .
v_call: TRBV6-5
d_call: .
j_call: TRBJ1-2

cdr3_nt: TGTGCCAGTGGTGAAGGGAGAATCCTGAACACTGAAGCTTTCTTT
cdr3_aa: CASGEGRILNTEAFF
clone_size: .
v_call: TRBV19
d_call: .
j_call: TRBJ1-1

cdr3_nt: TGTGCCATCAGTGCCGGGGAGACCCAGTACTTC
cdr3_aa: CAISAGETQYF
clone_size: .
v_call: TRBV10-3
d_call: .
j_call: TRBJ2-5

cdr3_nt: TGTGCCAGCAGCCTTGCCCAACTAGTTAATGAGCAGTTCTTC
cdr3_aa: CASSLAQLVNEQFF
clone_size: .
v_call: TRBV11-2
d_call: .
j_call: TRBJ2-1

cdr3_nt: TGTGCCAGCAGCGGGGGGACTAGCGGCTACGAGCAGTACTTC
cdr3_aa: CASSGGTSGYEQYF
clone_size: once
v_call: TRBV13
d_call: TRBD2
j_call: TRBJ2-7

cdr3_nt: TGTGCCAGCGGTTCTTGGCCGAATGAATACGAGCAGTACTTC
cdr3_aa: CASGSWPNEYEQYF
clone_size: .
v_call: TRBV5-8
d_call: .
j_call: TRBJ2-7

cdr3_nt: TGCGCCAGCAGCCAAGTTGCGGGACAGACCTACGAGCAGTACTTC
cdr3_aa: CASSQVAGQTYEQYF
clone_size: .
v_call: TRBV4-3
d_call: .
j_call: TRBJ2-7

cdr3_nt: TGTGCCATCCGAGGCAGGGGCAACAATCAGCCCCAGCATTTT
cdr3_aa: CAIRGRGNNQPQHF
clone_size: once
v_call: TRBV10-3
d_call: .
j_call: TRBJ1-5

cdr3_nt: TGTGCCAGCACCTCGCGGGGAAACACCGGGGAGCTGTTTTTT
cdr3_aa: CASTSRGNTGELFF
clone_size: .
v_call: TRBV2
d_call: .
j_call: TRBJ2-2

cdr3_nt: TGTGCCAGCAGCCAGAGGGCTAGCTACGAGCAGTACTTC
cdr3_aa: CASSQRASYEQYF
clone_size: .
v_call: TRBV7-9
d_call: .
j_call: TRBJ2-7

cdr3_nt: TGTGCCAGCAGTGGTCAGGGGGGTTTCGATACGCAGTATTTT
cdr3_aa: CASSGQGGFDTQYF
clone_size: .
v_call: TRBV28
d_call: .
j_call: TRBJ2-3

cdr3_nt: TGTGCCAGCAGCCAAGATCTTATAAATACGCAGTATTTT
cdr3_aa: CASSQDLINTQYF
clone_size: .
v_call: TRBV14
d_call: .
j_call: TRBJ2-3

cdr3_nt: TGTGCCATCAGTGACTGGCGGGAGTCTTACAATGAGCAGTTCTTC
cdr3_aa: CAISDWRESYNEQFF
clone_size: .
v_call: TRBV10-3
d_call: TRBD2
j_call: TRBJ2-1

cdr3_nt: TGTGCCACCGGACAGTATAGCAATCAGCCCCAGCATTTT
cdr3_aa: CATGQYSNQPQHF
clone_size: .
v_call: TRBV27
d_call: .
j_call: TRBJ1-5

cdr3_nt: TGTGCCAGTACCTCGGCGAGCGGGAGGCTAACAGATACGCAGTATTTT
cdr3_aa: CASTSASGRLTDTQYF
clone_size: .
v_call: TRBV19
d_call: TRBD2
j_call: TRBJ2-3

cdr3_nt: TGTGCCAGCAGCCCCACTAGCGGGAGATACATTCAGTACTTC
cdr3_aa: CASSPTSGRYIQYF
clone_size: .
v_call: TRBV11-2
d_call: TRBD2
j_call: TRBJ2-4

cdr3_nt: TGTGCCAGTAGGTCCGGGACTAGCGCATACAATGAGCAGTTCTTC
cdr3_aa: CASRSGTSAYNEQFF
clone_size: once
v_call: TRBV19
d_call: TRBD2
j_call: TRBJ2-1

cdr3_nt: TGTGCCAGCAGTAAGGGGACTAGCGGGAGTTGGGAGACCCAGTACTTC
cdr3_aa: CASSKGTSGSWETQYF
clone_size: .
v_call: TRBV7-3
d_call: TRBD2
j_call: TRBJ2-5

cdr3_nt: TGTGCCAGTAGTATGGGGACAGGGATCAACGACAATCAGCCCCAGCATTTT
cdr3_aa: CASSMGTGINDNQPQHF
clone_size: .
v_call: TRBV19
d_call: TRBD1
j_call: TRBJ1-5

cdr3_nt: TGTGCCTGGAGTGCGGGAGGCCACCCCCCTGAAGCTTTCTTT
cdr3_aa: CAWSAGGHPPEAFF
clone_size: .
v_call: TRBV30
d_call: .
j_call: TRBJ1-1

cdr3_nt: TGCAGCGTTCGCGGGAGCCATGAGCAGTTCTTC
cdr3_aa: CSVRGSHEQFF
clone_size: .
v_call: TRBV29-1
d_call: TRBD2
j_call: TRBJ2-1

cdr3_nt: TGTGCCAGCAGCGAGATCTGGAATCAGCCCCAGCATTTT
cdr3_aa: CASSEIWNQPQHF
clone_size: .
v_call: TRBV21-1
d_call: .
j_call: TRBJ1-5